Below are 20 T cell receptor beta chains sequenced from a single sample in a study of tumor and adjacent non-tumor tissue in lung cancer (dated by TCRdb to 2016 to 2019). RNA was isolated from bulk, unsorted tissue, and RNA quality was assessed with a NanoDrop ND-1000 and an Agilent 2100. Distant non-tumor tissue taken more than 3 cm from the tumor edge was used as the normal lung sample. Receptor amplification or capture employed multiplex PCR. The sequencing machine was an Illumina HiSeq 2500. Following protocols modified from ARM-PCR, the researchers constructed TCRbeta libraries through three rounds of nested PCR with primers (Table S4). TCRdb reprocessed the public reads (quality trimming at Q25 with fastp, clone calling with MiXCR) and kept in-frame beta chains. Rows with a matching CDR3 protein are joined into one entry that keeps the most common DNA and genes. The sample yields 90,000 to 100,000 distinct CDR3 sequences; less than 85% were counted once. Jointly, the top ten make up 30% of the sample.

Sample: distant non-tumor lung tissue. The receptors originated from a man between 60 and 75 years old with small cell lung cancer.

Turning to this clonotype: At one of its ends the junction is not consistent with the germline gene, which may arise from a read error. V is TRBV11-3 and J is TRBJ2-1; 7 positions match TRBD2. CDR3 length: 17 residues. Germline V gives CDR1 SGHNT, CDR2 YENEEA. The CDR3 nucleotides read TGTGCCAGCAGCTCACTAGATGGGGGGGTGTCCTACAATGAGCATTTATTC. It codes for CASSSLDGGVSYNEHLF.

This clonotype appeared once. One junction end disagrees with the germline gene, perhaps due to a read error. V and J are TRBV11-2 and TRBJ2-1; 7 bases fit TRBD2. From germline, CDR1 is SGHAT and CDR2 FQNNGV. The length of the CDR3 is 15 residues. Here the CDR3 reads CASRSGGASGNVQLF. CDR3 coding DNA: TGTGCCAGCAGATCCGGGGGAGCTAGCGGTAATGTGCAGCTCTTC.

About this clonotype itself: Given a much more abundant clone one base away, this may be a read error. This CDR3 is missing its conserved last phenylalanine or tryptophan, likely due to a read error. The chain combines TRBV20-1 with TRBJ2-1; possibly TRBD2 for D (6 bases). V dropped 0 bases and J dropped 1 base, with 19 bases sitting between them. Germline V lookup: CDR1 DFQATT, CDR2 SNEGSKA (reference sequence). The CDR3 length is 18 residues. The CDR3 coding sequence is TGCAGTGCTAGAGATGTGAGCGGGTTACGGCAGTCCTACAATGAGCAGTTCTTA. This codes for CSARDVSGLRQSYNEQFL.

This clonotype came up many times. The genes are TRBV6-6 and TRBJ2-5, with 11 bases matching TRBD1. Germline V gene sequence: CDR1 MNHNY, CDR2 SVGAGI (reference sequence). The CDR3 has 15 residues. The trim removed 6 bases at V and 5 bases at J, leaving 8 bases unmatched. The CDR3 loop reads CASRPGQGAFETQYF. The DNA for the CDR3 is TGTGCCAGCAGACCCGGACAGGGGGCTTTTGAGACCCAGTACTTC.

This clonotype was counted only a few times. A much bigger clone sits one base away, suggesting this may be a read error. This chain connects TRBV12-3 or TRBV12-4 to TRBJ2-7; tentatively, D is TRBD1 (6 bases). The CDR3 has 15 amino acids. CDR3 nucleotide sequence: TGTGTCAGCAGTTTAGGGGGAGCCGGCACCTACGAGCAGTACTTC. Translating gives CVSSLGGAGTYEQYF.

As to this clonotype: Lacking the conserved final phenylalanine or tryptophan, this CDR3 likely reflects a read error. J is TRBJ2-3 and V is TRBV11-2; D might be TRBD2 (6 bases). V lost 7 bases and J lost 7, with 21 bases in between. Germline-derived CDR1 and CDR2 are SGHAT and FQNNGV. The CDR3 length is 15 residues. In DNA, the CDR3 is TGTGCCAGCAACTCCGGAGGGATTGTGGGACATACGCAGTATTCT. It specifies CASNSGGIVGHTQYS.

This sequence joins TRBV20-1 and TRBJ1-2, with D hard to call. The CDR3 is 11 residues long. Germline V gene data show CDR1 as DFQATT and CDR2 as SNEGSKA (reference sequence). Trimming cost V 4 bases and J 3 bases, with 6 bases left between them. CDR3 region: CSAKVDYGYTF. CDR3 nucleotide sequence: TGCAGTGCTAAGGTCGACTATGGCTACACCTTC.

This clonotype has a handful of counts. Given the absence of the conserved phenylalanine or tryptophan at the CDR3 end, a read error is likely. The chain carries TRBV4-1 and TRBJ2-1; D might be TRBD2 (6 bases). Germline CDR1 MGHRA, CDR2 YSYEKL. Trimming left V 0 bases short and J 6 bases short, with 15 bases between. The CDR3 runs to 16 residues. The DNA for the CDR3 is TGCGCCAGCAGCCAAGAGGGGGGTATTCTTCTCAATGAGCAGTTCATC. Amino acid sequence: CASSQEGGILLNEQFI.

In the case of this clonotype: A junction end diverges from the germline sequence, so it may reflect a read error. V usage is TRBV12-3 or TRBV12-4 and J usage is TRBJ2-5, with D possibly being TRBD1 or TRBD2 (7 bases each). The CDR3 runs 13 residues. As DNA, the CDR3 is TGTGCCAGCAGCCCAGGGGGGGGAAAGACACAGTACTTC. This codes for CASSPGGGKTQYF.

Remarks on this clonotype: A much bigger clone sits one base away, suggesting this may be a read error. The rearrangement joins TRBV5-1 to TRBJ2-3, with 13 bases identical to TRBD2. The CDR3 contains 16 residues. Looked up from germline, CDR1 is SGHRS and CDR2 is YFSETQ. V was pared by 0 bases and J by 7 bases, with 5 bases of the junction left unmatched. The CDR3 sequence: CASSLGGLAGAYTQYF. In DNA form, the CDR3 reads TGCGCCAGCAGCTTGGGCGGACTAGCGGGAGCATATACGCAGTATTTT.

Details on this clonotype: Relative to the germline gene, one junction end is altered; a read error may explain this. The chain links TRBV10-3 to TRBJ1-2; D gene ambiguous. Germline CDR1 ENHRY, CDR2 SYGVKD. This CDR3 region has 14 residues. The DNA of the CDR3 is TGTGTCATCAGTAAGTCACCCTTGAACTATGGCTACACCTTC. It encodes CVISKSPLNYGYTF.

A remark on this clonotype: A read error is possible here, since a much larger clone lies one base away. V and J are TRBV29-1 and TRBJ2-3; D tentatively fits TRBD1 or TRBD2 (5 bases each). Germline V gene data show CDR1 as SQVTM and CDR2 as ANQGSEA. The germline V and J ends were trimmed by 7 bases and 4 bases, with 18 bases remaining between them. CDR3 length equals 14 residues. CDR3 sequence: CSASTEASPDTQYF. The CDR3 DNA reads as TGCAGCGCCTCGACAGAGGCTAGCCCAGATACGCAGTATTTT.

Details on this clonotype: A much larger clonotype is one base distant, so this may be a read error. The rearrangement links TRBV20-1 to TRBJ2-1; TRBD2 matches 11 bases. There are 13 residues in the CDR3. Germline V gives CDR1 DFQATT, CDR2 SNEGSKA (reference sequence). Trimming cost V 7 bases and J 5 bases; bases outside gene matches: 4. The CDR3 DNA reads TGCAGTGTTGGGGGACTAGCGGACAATGAGCAGTTCTTC. Its protein is CSVGGLADNEQFF.

The V gene is TRBV7-3, the J gene TRBJ2-2; 7 bases are shared with TRBD1. Unmatched junction bases numbered 5, after V lost 0 bases and J lost 4 bases. The CDR3 totals 16 residues. Germline V CDR1 and CDR2: SGHTA, FQGTGA. This CDR3 is CASSLTPTGTTGELFF. CDR3 DNA sequence: TGTGCCAGCAGCTTAACACCGACAGGGACCACCGGGGAGCTGTTTTTT.

A remark on this clonotype: This may arise from a read error, as a much more abundant clone is one base away. Because it lacks the conserved phenylalanine or tryptophan at the end, this CDR3 is likely a read error. The chain joins TRBV30 to TRBJ2-7, with 7 bases fitting TRBD2. CDR3 length: 13 amino acids. The germline V gene has CDR1 GTSNPN and CDR2 SVGIG (reference sequence). The junction had 4 bases not matched to a gene; V was cut back by 5 bases and J by 0 bases. The CDR3 reads CAWDRTSSYEQYS. CDR3 DNA sequence: TGTGCCTGGGACCGGACTAGCTCCTACGAGCAGTACTCC.

Points on this clonotype: The junction differs from germline at one of its ends, possibly a read error. V is TRBV6-1 and J is TRBJ2-1, with D tentatively TRBD1 (5 bases). Germline values: CDR1 MNHNS, CDR2 SASEGT. The length of the CDR3 is 14 residues. CDR3 sequence reads: CASRRQGAHHEHFF. CDR3 in DNA: TGTGCCAGCAGACGACAAGGGGCTCATCATGAGCACTTCTTC.

This clonotype was detected once. Since no conserved phenylalanine or tryptophan closes the CDR3, a read error is the likely cause. It is unclear where the CDR3 begins or ends on the DNA, so no DNA is shown, and the CDR3 is as TCRdb lists it. The CDR3 is CASSQTDGSSYNSPFHI. V gene TRBV13 combines with J gene TRBJ1-6. Germline loops: CDR1 PRHDT, CDR2 FYEKMQ (reference sequence). From its first to its last residue, the CDR3 has 17 amino acids.

As for this clonotype: A much larger clonotype is one base distant, so this may be a read error. This sequence joins TRBV14 and TRBJ2-5, with a weak D call TRBD2 (5 bases). CDR3 length equals 14 residues. CDR1 is SGHDN, CDR2 FVKESK, per germline. Written as DNA, the CDR3 is TGTGCCAGCAGCCAATCGGTTGTGTGGGAGATCCAGTACTTC. This translates into CASSQSVVWEIQYF.

A word on this clonotype: A read error may produce the germline difference seen at one junction end. CDR3: CTSSNGEQETQYF. The CDR3 nucleotides read TGTACCAGTAGCAATGGAGAGCAAGAGACCCAGTACTTC. The rearrangement links TRBV5-4 to TRBJ2-5; D uncertain. Germline V gene sequence: CDR1 SGHNT, CDR2 YYREEE (reference sequence). The CDR3 covers 13 residues.

On this clonotype itself: One end of the junction varies from germline; a read error may be responsible. The rearrangement joins TRBV12-3 or TRBV12-4 to TRBJ2-7; D unclear. The CDR3 has 13 amino acids. The CDR3 here is CASSLISSYEQYF. As DNA, the CDR3 is TGTGCCAGCAGTTTAATAAGCAGCTACGAACAGTACTTC.